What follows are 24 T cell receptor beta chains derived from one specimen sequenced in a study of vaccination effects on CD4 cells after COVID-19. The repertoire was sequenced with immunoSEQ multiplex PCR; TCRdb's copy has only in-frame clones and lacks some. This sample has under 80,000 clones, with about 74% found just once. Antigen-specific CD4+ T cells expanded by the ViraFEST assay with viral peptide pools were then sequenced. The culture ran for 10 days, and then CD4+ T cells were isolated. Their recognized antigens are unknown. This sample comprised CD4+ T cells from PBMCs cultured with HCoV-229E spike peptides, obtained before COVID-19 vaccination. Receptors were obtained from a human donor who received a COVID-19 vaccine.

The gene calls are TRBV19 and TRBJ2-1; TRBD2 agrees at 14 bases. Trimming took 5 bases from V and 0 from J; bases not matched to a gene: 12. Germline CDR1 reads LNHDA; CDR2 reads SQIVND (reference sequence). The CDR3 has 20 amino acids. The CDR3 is CASSPRPGTSGGSSYNEQFF. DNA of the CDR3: TGTGCCAGTAGTCCCCGCCCCGGGACTAGCGGGGGCAGCTCCTACAATGAGCAGTTCTTC.

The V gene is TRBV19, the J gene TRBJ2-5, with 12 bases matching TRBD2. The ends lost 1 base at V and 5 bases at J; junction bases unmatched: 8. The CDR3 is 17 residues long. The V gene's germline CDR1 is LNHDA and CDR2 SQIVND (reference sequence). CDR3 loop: CASSIASLAGGQETQYF. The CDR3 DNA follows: TGTGCCAGTAGTATAGCATCCCTAGCGGGGGGGCAGGAGACCCAGTACTTC.

DNA of the CDR3: TGTGCCTGGAGTCGGGGGGACTATGGCTACACCTTC. Translating gives CAWSRGDYGYTF. V is TRBV30 and J is TRBJ1-2, with a weak D call TRBD1 (5 bases). The CDR3 sequence is 12 residues long. Trimming left V 2 bases short and J 3 bases short, with 7 bases between. CDR1 and CDR2 from the germline V gene are GTSNPN and SVGIG (reference sequence).

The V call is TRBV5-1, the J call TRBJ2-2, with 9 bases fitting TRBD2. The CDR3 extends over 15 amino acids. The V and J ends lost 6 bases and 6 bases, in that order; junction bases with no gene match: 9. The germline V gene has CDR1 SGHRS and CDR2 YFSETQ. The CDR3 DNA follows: TGCGCCAGCACCAGCGGGGGGTTGTCCTCCGGGGAGCTGTTTTTT. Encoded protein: CASTSGGLSSGELFF.

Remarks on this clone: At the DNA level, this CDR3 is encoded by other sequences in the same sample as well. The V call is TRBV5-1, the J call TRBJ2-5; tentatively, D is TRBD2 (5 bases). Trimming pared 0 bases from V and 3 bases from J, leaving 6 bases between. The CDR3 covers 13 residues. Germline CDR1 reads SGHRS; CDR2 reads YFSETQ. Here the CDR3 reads CASSLAGKETQYF. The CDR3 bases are TGCGCCAGCAGCTTGGCCGGGAAAGAGACCCAGTACTTC. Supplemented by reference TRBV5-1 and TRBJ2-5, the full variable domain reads KAGVTQTPRYLIKTRGQQVTLSCSPISGHRSVSWYQQTPGQGLQFLFEYFSETQRNKGNFPGRFSGRQFSNSRSEMNVSTLELGDSALYLCASSLAGKETQYFGPGTRLLVL.

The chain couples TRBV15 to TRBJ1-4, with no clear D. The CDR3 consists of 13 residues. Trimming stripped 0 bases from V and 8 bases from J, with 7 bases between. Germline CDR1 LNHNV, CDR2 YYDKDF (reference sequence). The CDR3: CATSRDRLEKLFF. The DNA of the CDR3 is TGTGCCACCAGCAGAGATCGGTTGGAAAAACTGTTTTTT.

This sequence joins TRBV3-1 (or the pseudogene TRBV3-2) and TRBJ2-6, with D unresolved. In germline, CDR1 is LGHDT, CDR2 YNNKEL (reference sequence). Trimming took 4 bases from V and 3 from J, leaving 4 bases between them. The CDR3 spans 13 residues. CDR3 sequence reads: CASSRNGANVLTF. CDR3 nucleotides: TGTGCCAGCAGCCGGAATGGGGCCAACGTCCTGACTTTC.

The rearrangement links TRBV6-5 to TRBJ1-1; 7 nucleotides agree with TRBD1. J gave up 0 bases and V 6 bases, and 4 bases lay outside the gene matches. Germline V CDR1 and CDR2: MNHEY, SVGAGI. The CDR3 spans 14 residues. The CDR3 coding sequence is TGTGCCAGCAGAAGGGACAGCCTGAACACTGAAGCTTTCTTT. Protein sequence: CASRRDSLNTEAFF.

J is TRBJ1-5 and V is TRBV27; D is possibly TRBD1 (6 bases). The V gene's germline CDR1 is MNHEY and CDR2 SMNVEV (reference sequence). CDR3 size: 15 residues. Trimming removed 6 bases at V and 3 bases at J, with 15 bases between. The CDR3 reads CASRPSQGNNQPQHF. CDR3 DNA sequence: TGTGCCAGCAGACCTAGTCAGGGGAACAATCAGCCCCAGCATTTT.

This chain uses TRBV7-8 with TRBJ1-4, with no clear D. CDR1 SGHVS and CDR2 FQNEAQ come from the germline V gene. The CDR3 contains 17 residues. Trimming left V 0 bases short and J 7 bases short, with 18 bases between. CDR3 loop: CASSLAPGRERSEKLFF. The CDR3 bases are TGTGCCAGCAGCTTAGCACCTGGTCGTGAGAGAAGTGAAAAACTGTTTTTT.

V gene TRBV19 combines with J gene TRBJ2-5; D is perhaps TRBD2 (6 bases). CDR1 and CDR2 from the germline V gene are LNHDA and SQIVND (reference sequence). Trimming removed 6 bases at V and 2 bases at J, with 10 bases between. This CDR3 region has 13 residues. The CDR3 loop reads CASRSGLQETQYF. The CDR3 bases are TGTGCCAGTAGGTCGGGACTTCAAGAGACCCAGTACTTC. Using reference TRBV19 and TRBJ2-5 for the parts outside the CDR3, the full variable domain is DGGITQSPKYLFRKEGQNVTLSCEQNLNHDAMYWYRQDPGQGLRLIYYSQIVNDFQKGDIAEGYSVSREKKESFPLTVTSAQKNPTAFYLCASRSGLQETQYFGPGTRLLVL.

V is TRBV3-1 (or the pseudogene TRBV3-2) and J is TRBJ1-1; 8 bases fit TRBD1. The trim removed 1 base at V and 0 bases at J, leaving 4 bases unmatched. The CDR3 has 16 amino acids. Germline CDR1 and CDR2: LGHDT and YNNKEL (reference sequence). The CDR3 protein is CASSQAGGTMNTEAFF. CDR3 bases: TGTGCCAGCAGCCAAGCAGGGGGCACTATGAACACTGAAGCTTTCTTT.

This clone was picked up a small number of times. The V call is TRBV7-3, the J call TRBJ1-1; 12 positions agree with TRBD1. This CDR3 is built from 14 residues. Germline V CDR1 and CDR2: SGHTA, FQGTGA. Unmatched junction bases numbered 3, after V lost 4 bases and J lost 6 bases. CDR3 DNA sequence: TGTGCCAGCAGCTCGGGACAGGGGGCCGCTGAAGCTTTCTTT. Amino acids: CASSSGQGAAEAFF.

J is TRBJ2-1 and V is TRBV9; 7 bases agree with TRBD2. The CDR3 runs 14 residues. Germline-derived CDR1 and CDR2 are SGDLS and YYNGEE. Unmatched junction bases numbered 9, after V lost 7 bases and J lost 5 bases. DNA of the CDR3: TGTGCCAGCTCCCGATCCGGGACTAACAATGAGCAGTTCTTC. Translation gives CASSRSGTNNEQFF.

The CDR3 reads CASSPIGGPNQPQHF. The CDR3 region has the DNA TGCGCCAGCAGCCCGATTGGGGGCCCCAATCAGCCCCAGCATTTT. The chain uses TRBV4-1 and TRBJ1-5, with D maybe TRBD1 (6 bases). This CDR3 contains 15 residues. Deletions cut 4 bases from V and 3 bases from J, with 13 bases between. Per germline, CDR1 MGHRA and CDR2 YSYEKL.

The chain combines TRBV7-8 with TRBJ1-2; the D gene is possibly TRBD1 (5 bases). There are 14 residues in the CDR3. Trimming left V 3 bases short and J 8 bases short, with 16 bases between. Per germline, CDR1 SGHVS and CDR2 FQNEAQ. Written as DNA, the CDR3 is TGTGCCAGCAGCTTCGGGACCGATTTTGGCGGCTACACCTTC. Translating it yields CASSFGTDFGGYTF.

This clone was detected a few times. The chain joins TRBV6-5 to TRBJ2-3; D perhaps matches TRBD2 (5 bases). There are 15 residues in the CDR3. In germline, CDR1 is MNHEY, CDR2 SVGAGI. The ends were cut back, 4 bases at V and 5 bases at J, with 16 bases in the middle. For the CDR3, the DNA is TGTGCCAGCAGTTCCGCCGGGGTCCGGGGAGATACGCAGTATTTT. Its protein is CASSSAGVRGDTQYF.

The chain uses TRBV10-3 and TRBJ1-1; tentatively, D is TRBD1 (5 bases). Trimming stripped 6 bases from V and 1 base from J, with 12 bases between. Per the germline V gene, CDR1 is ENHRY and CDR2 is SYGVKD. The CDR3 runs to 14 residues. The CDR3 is CAIREGTQNTEAFF. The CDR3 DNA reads TGTGCCATCAGGGAAGGGACTCAGAACACTGAAGCTTTCTTT.

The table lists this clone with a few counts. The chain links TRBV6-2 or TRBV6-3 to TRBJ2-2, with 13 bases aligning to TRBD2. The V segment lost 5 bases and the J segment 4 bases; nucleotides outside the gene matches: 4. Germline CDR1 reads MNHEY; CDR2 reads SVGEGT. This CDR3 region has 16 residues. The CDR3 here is CASSRRTSGGTGELFF. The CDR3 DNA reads TGTGCCAGCAGTCGCCGGACTAGCGGGGGCACCGGGGAGCTGTTTTTT.

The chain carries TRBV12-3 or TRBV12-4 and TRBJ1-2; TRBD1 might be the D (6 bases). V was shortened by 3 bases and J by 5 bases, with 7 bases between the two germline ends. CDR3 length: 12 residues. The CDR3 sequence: CASSFQGYGYTF. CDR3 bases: TGTGCCAGCAGTTTCCAGGGGTATGGCTACACCTTC.

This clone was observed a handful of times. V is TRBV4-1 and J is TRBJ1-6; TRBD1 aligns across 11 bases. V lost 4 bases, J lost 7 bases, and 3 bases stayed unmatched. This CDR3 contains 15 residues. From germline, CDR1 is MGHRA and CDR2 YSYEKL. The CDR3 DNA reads TGCGCCAGCAGCCTAGGGACAGGGGGAAATTCACCCCTCCACTTT. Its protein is CASSLGTGGNSPLHF.

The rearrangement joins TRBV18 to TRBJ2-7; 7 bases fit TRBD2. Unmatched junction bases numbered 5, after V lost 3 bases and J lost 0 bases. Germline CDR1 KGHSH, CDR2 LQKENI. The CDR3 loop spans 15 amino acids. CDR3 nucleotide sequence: TGTGCCAGCTCACCGGGGGGGGTCCGCTCCTACGAGCAGTACGTC. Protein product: CASSPGGVRSYEQYV.

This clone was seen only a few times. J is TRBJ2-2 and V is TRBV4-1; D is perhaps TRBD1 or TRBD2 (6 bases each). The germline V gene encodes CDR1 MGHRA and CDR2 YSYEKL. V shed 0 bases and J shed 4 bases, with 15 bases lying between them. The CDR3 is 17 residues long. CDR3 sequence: CASSQDRRGAVTGELFF. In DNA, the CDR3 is TGCGCCAGCAGCCAAGATAGGAGGGGGGCCGTCACCGGGGAGCTGTTTTTT.

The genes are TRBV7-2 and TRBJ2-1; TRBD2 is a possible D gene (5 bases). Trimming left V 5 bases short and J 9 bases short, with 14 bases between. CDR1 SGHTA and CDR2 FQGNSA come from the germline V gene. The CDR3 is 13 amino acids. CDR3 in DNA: TGTGCCAGCAGCACCCGGAGGTGGAGTGAGCAGTTCTTC. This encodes CASSTRRWSEQFF.